This T cell receptor beta chain was profiled in a study of blood T cell repertoires in COVID-19. About the research overall: Collection of acute and convalescent COVID-19 samples took place in the United States, Italy and Spain. PBMCs, B-cell-depleted T cells, or T cells were the source of the cDNA or gDNA that made up the material.

Original data processing: Researchers report that nucleated cell counts were estimated from reference gene primer amplification. Data came from immunoSEQ multiplex PCR; TCRdb stores just in-frame clones and leaves some out. That table is the source of V, J and clone size, and D and trimming were worked out from the DNA. The data contain 70,000 or so clones, about four fifths of them singletons. V was clipped by 8 bases and J by 11 bases; unmatched bases: 8. The germline gives CDR1 KGHDR, CDR2 SFDVKD. The CDR3 consists of 13 residues. This sequence joins TRBV24-1 and TRBJ2-1, with 10 bases matching TRBD2. Sequencing was done on a sample of peripheral blood. This sequence originates from a human donor in a cohort sampled during active COVID-19. CDR3 protein: CATNIAGGAQQFF. In DNA form, the CDR3 reads TGTGCCACCAACATAGCGGGGGGAGCTCAGCAGTTCTTC.